Each of the 8 T cell receptor beta chains below was sequenced from the same sample in a study of glioma-infiltrating T cells. Amplification of TCR alpha and beta CDR3 regions from RNA used iRepertoire nested multiplex PCR. A single record per CDR3 protein comes from TCRdb applying MiXCR to the multiplex PCR reads. This table holds around 190,000 distinct CDR3 sequences, over 25% found once. The specimen was glioma tissue, nonneoplastic brain tissue, or PBMCs (not recorded which). The receptors here all came from a human donor with low-grade glioma or glioblastoma, undergoing nonglioma brain surgery, or in good health (not recorded which).

The chain joins TRBV29-1 to TRBJ2-5, with TRBD2 matching over 8 bases. The CDR3 has 16 amino acids. Unmatched junction bases numbered 13, after V lost 7 bases and J lost 0 bases. Germline V gene data show CDR1 as SQVTM and CDR2 as ANQGSEA. CDR3 nucleotide sequence: TGCAGCGGCTCAACACCAGCGGGAGAACACCAAGAGACCCAGTACTTC. The encoded protein is CSGSTPAGEHQETQYF.

This clonotype was observed at least ten times. The gene calls are TRBV6-6 and TRBJ2-1; 9 bases are a match to TRBD1. Germline values: CDR1 MNHNY, CDR2 SVGAGI (reference sequence). V lost 2 bases and J lost 7; bases outside the gene matches: 6. The CDR3 extends over 15 amino acids. CDR3: CASSYKGQGMNEQFF. DNA of the CDR3: TGTGCCAGCAGTTACAAGGGACAGGGAATGAATGAGCAGTTCTTC.

This clonotype has a count of ten or more. This chain connects TRBV27 to TRBJ2-1; TRBD1 agrees at 8 bases. Germline CDR1 reads MNHEY; CDR2 reads SMNVEV (reference sequence). The V gene end was trimmed by 1 base and the J gene end by 6 bases; junction bases not matched to a gene: 8. The CDR3 has 16 amino acids. DNA of the CDR3: TGTGCCAGCAGTTTATGGGGAGGACAGGGATTCAATGAGCAGTTCTTC. This sequence encodes CASSLWGGQGFNEQFF.

There are many counts of this clonotype. The chain is built from TRBV18 and TRBJ2-7; D tentatively reads TRBD1 or TRBD2 (5 bases each). Trimming shortened V by 4 bases and J by 5 bases, and 9 bases separated the two germline ends. Germline V CDR1 and CDR2: KGHSH, LQKENI. This CDR3 spans 12 amino acids. The CDR3 loop is CASSQGTDEQYF. CDR3 DNA sequence: TGTGCCAGCTCACAAGGGACCGACGAGCAGTACTTC.

This clonotype has ten or more counts. The chain couples TRBV7-9 to TRBJ2-6; D unresolved. Deletions cut 1 base from V and 3 bases from J, with 7 bases between. CDR3 length: 15 amino acids. CDR1 and CDR2 (germline): SEHNR, FQNEAQ (reference sequence). In DNA, the CDR3 is TGTGCCAGCAGCTTAGTAATGGGTGGGGCCAACGTCCTGACTTTC. This sequence encodes CASSLVMGGANVLTF.

This clonotype was seen at least ten times. V usage is TRBV4-1 and J usage is TRBJ2-1; D may be TRBD1 (5 bases). The CDR3 loop spans 13 amino acids. V lost 0 bases and J 8 bases, leaving 8 bases between the germline ends. The germline CDR1 and CDR2 sequences are MGHRA and YSYEKL. The CDR3 nucleotides are TGCGCCAGCAGCCAAGAAGACAGTTATGAGCAGTTCTTC. Translation: CASSQEDSYEQFF.

The chain has TRBV18 and TRBJ2-7, with TRBD2 matching over 7 bases. CDR1 is KGHSH and CDR2 is LQKENI in the germline V gene. This CDR3 is 15 amino acids long. V lost 0 bases, J lost 3 bases, and 5 bases stayed unmatched. The CDR3 DNA follows: TGTGCCAGCTCACCACCCTCGCGGGAGTACTACGAGCAGTACTTC. This codes for CASSPPSREYYEQYF.

Ten or more counts support this clonotype. CDR3 nucleotide sequence: TGTGCCAGCAGTTTCTGGGACAACATGAACACTGAAGCTTTCTTT. Protein: CASSFWDNMNTEAFF. V and J are TRBV6-7 and TRBJ1-1; a possible D gene is TRBD1 (6 bases). TRBV6-7 is assigned to the ORF class and has an uncertain function. The CDR3 runs 15 residues. Trimming took off 4 bases at V and 0 bases at J, with 12 bases between the two ends.